This T cell receptor beta chain was sequenced for a study of cytomegalovirus exposure and HLA in healthy donors. Regarding the study as a whole: By a later analysis, the bulk of CMV-associated TCR beta chains appeared HLA-restricted.

The PCR was carried out with 60 Vbeta primers and 13 Jbeta primers. Measured with immunoSEQ multiplex PCR; TCRdb has only the in-frame clones, and not every one. This sample yields 200,000 or so clones, of which 75% to 90% are seen a single time; around 0.75% belongs to the top ten. The CDR3 loop spans 14 amino acids. Germline values: CDR1 LNHDA, CDR2 SQIVND (reference sequence). V gave up 7 bases and J gave up 7 bases, with 19 bases separating them. As regards this clone: Its antigen is as yet unknown.

The clonotype comes from a woman younger than 30 in good health and CMV-seronegative. Specimen: PBMCs. The chain has TRBV19 and TRBJ1-2; the D gene is possibly TRBD1 (6 bases). CDR3 nucleotides: TGTGCCAGTAATCTCAGGACAGCCAAGGGTGGCTACACCTTC. Its translation is CASNLRTAKGGYTF.